Listed below are T cell receptor beta chains from one sample, sequenced in a study of vaccination and CD4 T cells after COVID-19. TCRdb called the PCR reads again in MiXCR, with one record for every CDR3 protein. This table holds some 18,000 distinct CDR3 sequences, around 68% found once. Source: CD4+ T cells from blood, taken before SARS-CoV-2 vaccination. Every receptor here comes from a human donor who had recovered from COVID-19. The CDR3 runs from the conserved cysteine through the conserved F or W. Each record gives: CDR3 DNA, CDR3 protein, clone size, J gene, D gene, V gene. The D gene is left open where the match is weak. Clone size appears in some rows only: once, few, many, or a class for an expanded clone.

CDR3 DNA: TGTGCCAGCAGGACAGGGGGCCTTAATGAAAAACTGTTTTTT; CDR3 protein: CASRTGGLNEKLFF; clone size: few; J gene: TRBJ1-4; D gene: TRBD1; V gene: TRBV6-1
CDR3 DNA: TGTGCCAGCAGTTTCTCCTCCCGGACTCACTCCTACGAGCAGTACTTC; CDR3 protein: CASSFSSRTHSYEQYF; clone size: .; J gene: TRBJ2-7; D gene: .; V gene: TRBV27
CDR3 DNA: TGTGCCAGCTCAGAGACGACGGGACAAGAGACCCAGTACTTC; CDR3 protein: CASSETTGQETQYF; clone size: .; J gene: TRBJ2-5; D gene: .; V gene: TRBV18
CDR3 DNA: TGTGCCAGCACCGGAATGTGGACAGCGCAAGAGACCCAGTACTTC; CDR3 protein: CASTGMWTAQETQYF; clone size: .; J gene: TRBJ2-5; D gene: .; V gene: TRBV2
CDR3 DNA: TGTGCCATCAGTGAGGATTGGCGCAGGGACCCTGAAGCTTTCTTT; CDR3 protein: CAISEDWRRDPEAFF; clone size: .; J gene: TRBJ1-1; D gene: .; V gene: TRBV10-3
CDR3 DNA: TGTGCCAGCGGGCCTAGAGGCTACAATGAGCAGTTCTTC; CDR3 protein: CASGPRGYNEQFF; clone size: .; J gene: TRBJ2-1; D gene: .; V gene: TRBV7-2
CDR3 DNA: TGCAGCGTGGGACGAGGGGGCGCGGGAGATACGCAGTATTTT; CDR3 protein: CSVGRGGAGDTQYF; clone size: .; J gene: TRBJ2-3; D gene: TRBD1; V gene: TRBV29-1
CDR3 DNA: TGTGCCAGCAGTTACCCACAGGGCAATGAGCAGTTCTTC; CDR3 protein: CASSYPQGNEQFF; clone size: .; J gene: TRBJ2-1; D gene: .; V gene: TRBV6-5
CDR3 DNA: TGTGCCAGTAGGGACCGACAGAGCACAGATACGCAGTATTTT; CDR3 protein: CASRDRQSTDTQYF; clone size: .; J gene: TRBJ2-3; D gene: .; V gene: TRBV19
CDR3 DNA: TGTGCCAGCAGCCTGGGACAGGGGAGCACTGAAGCTTTCTTT; CDR3 protein: CASSLGQGSTEAFF; clone size: .; J gene: TRBJ1-1; D gene: TRBD1; V gene: TRBV3-1
CDR3 DNA: TGTGCCAGCACGGACACAATGAAGTATAGCAATCAGCCCCAGCATTTT; CDR3 protein: CASTDTMKYSNQPQHF; clone size: .; J gene: TRBJ1-5; D gene: .; V gene: TRBV6-2/TRBV6-3
CDR3 DNA: TGCAGTGCTGATTACTGGGGCCGGAGCTCCTACAATGAGCAGTTCTTC; CDR3 protein: CSADYWGRSSYNEQFF; clone size: .; J gene: TRBJ2-1; D gene: .; V gene: TRBV20-1
CDR3 DNA: TGTGCCAGCAGATACCTAGGACGGGGAGGGTGGCCCCAGCATTTT; CDR3 protein: CASRYLGRGGWPQHF; clone size: .; J gene: TRBJ1-5; D gene: .; V gene: TRBV28
CDR3 DNA: TGTGCCAGCAGTTACGGGCAGGCTATTTCCTACGAGCAGTACTTC; CDR3 protein: CASSYGQAISYEQYF; clone size: once; J gene: TRBJ2-7; D gene: .; V gene: TRBV6-2/TRBV6-3
CDR3 DNA: TGTGCCAGCAGCGAGAGGGTGTGGAACACAGATACGCAGTATTTT; CDR3 protein: CASSERVWNTDTQYF; clone size: .; J gene: TRBJ2-3; D gene: .; V gene: TRBV28
CDR3 DNA: TGCAGTGCTAACGAACTAGCGGGAGCCGATACGCAGTATTTT; CDR3 protein: CSANELAGADTQYF; clone size: .; J gene: TRBJ2-3; D gene: TRBD2; V gene: TRBV20-1
CDR3 DNA: TGCAGCGGGCATAGGCAGAACCCCGCAGATACGCAGTATTTT; CDR3 protein: CSGHRQNPADTQYF; clone size: .; J gene: TRBJ2-3; D gene: .; V gene: TRBV29-1
CDR3 DNA: TGTGCCAGCAGCTTACTAGTTACCGGGGAGCTGTTTTTT; CDR3 protein: CASSLLVTGELFF; clone size: .; J gene: TRBJ2-2; D gene: .; V gene: TRBV7-9
CDR3 DNA: TGCAGTGCCCATCCGGGCAGACCGAACACTGAAGCTTTCTTT; CDR3 protein: CSAHPGRPNTEAFF; clone size: few; J gene: TRBJ1-1; D gene: .; V gene: TRBV20-1
CDR3 DNA: TGTGCTAGTGGTTCATCAGGACAGGGGGCTGGCGAGACCCAGTACTTC; CDR3 protein: CASGSSGQGAGETQYF; clone size: .; J gene: TRBJ2-5; D gene: TRBD1; V gene: TRBV12-5
CDR3 DNA: TGTGCCAGCAGCTTACTCAGGATCCCCCTGCTGAAGGATACGCAGTATTTT; CDR3 protein: CASSLLRIPLLKDTQYF; clone size: .; J gene: TRBJ2-3; D gene: .; V gene: TRBV7-2
CDR3 DNA: TGCAGTGCTAGACCTCGAGCGGACACCGGGGAGCTGTTTTTT; CDR3 protein: CSARPRADTGELFF; clone size: .; J gene: TRBJ2-2; D gene: .; V gene: TRBV20-1
CDR3 DNA: TGTGCCAGCACACTACTGTTGACAGATACGCAGTATTTT; CDR3 protein: CASTLLLTDTQYF; clone size: .; J gene: TRBJ2-3; D gene: .; V gene: TRBV6-1
CDR3 DNA: TGCAGTGTAGGTGGGCGAGATACGCAGTATTTT; CDR3 protein: CSVGGRDTQYF; clone size: once; J gene: TRBJ2-3; D gene: .; V gene: TRBV20-1
CDR3 DNA: TGTGCCAGCAGCTCGCGACTTCTAGAGACCCAGTACTTC; CDR3 protein: CASSSRLLETQYF; clone size: few; J gene: TRBJ2-5; D gene: .; V gene: TRBV7-6
CDR3 DNA: TGTGCCAGCAGCGTGTACAGAATCTACGAGCAGTACTTC; CDR3 protein: CASSVYRIYEQYF; clone size: .; J gene: TRBJ2-7; D gene: .; V gene: TRBV28
CDR3 DNA: TGTGCCAGCAGCGATAGTCTCGCAGATACGCAGTATTTT; CDR3 protein: CASSDSLADTQYF; clone size: once; J gene: TRBJ2-3; D gene: .; V gene: TRBV11-2
CDR3 DNA: TGTGCCAGCACCCCTAGCGGGAACTCAGAGACCCAGTACTTC; CDR3 protein: CASTPSGNSETQYF; clone size: once; J gene: TRBJ2-5; D gene: TRBD2; V gene: TRBV28
CDR3 DNA: TGTGCCAGCAGTTACCTCAGGGGGAGAGATACGCAGTATTTT; CDR3 protein: CASSYLRGRDTQYF; clone size: .; J gene: TRBJ2-3; D gene: TRBD1; V gene: TRBV6-5
CDR3 DNA: TGTGCCAGCAGCTTATTGGGGACCGGGACAGGGGCTGGCTACACCTTC; CDR3 protein: CASSLLGTGTGAGYTF; clone size: .; J gene: TRBJ1-2; D gene: TRBD1; V gene: TRBV7-2
CDR3 DNA: TGTGCCAGCAGTTTAATCTCCGACAGGGGCGCACAGCCCCAGCATTTT; CDR3 protein: CASSLISDRGAQPQHF; clone size: few; J gene: TRBJ1-5; D gene: TRBD1; V gene: TRBV27
CDR3 DNA: TGTGCCAGCACCCGACAGGGGGACAATGAGCAGTTCTTC; CDR3 protein: CASTRQGDNEQFF; clone size: .; J gene: TRBJ2-1; D gene: TRBD1; V gene: TRBV6-1
CDR3 DNA: TGTGCCAGCAGTGAATGGTCCGTGAACACTGAAGCTTTCTTT; CDR3 protein: CASSEWSVNTEAFF; clone size: .; J gene: TRBJ1-1; D gene: .; V gene: TRBV2
CDR3 DNA: TGTGCCAGCACGTCCGGCGGGGGCTACACCTTC; CDR3 protein: CASTSGGGYTF; clone size: .; J gene: TRBJ1-2; D gene: .; V gene: TRBV6-1
CDR3 DNA: TGCAGTGCTAGAGATCAAAGGACAGGTGGGGTCCCTCGCGGCCTTGAAGCTTTCTTT; CDR3 protein: CSARDQRTGGVPRGLEAFF; clone size: few; J gene: TRBJ1-1; D gene: TRBD1; V gene: TRBV20-1
CDR3 DNA: TGTGCCAGCAGTTTCACGGACCGTCGAGATACGCAGTATTTT; CDR3 protein: CASSFTDRRDTQYF; clone size: .; J gene: TRBJ2-3; D gene: .; V gene: TRBV28
CDR3 DNA: TGTGCCAGCAGCCAAACCTTAGCGGGAACCGACAATGAGCAGTTCTTC; CDR3 protein: CASSQTLAGTDNEQFF; clone size: once; J gene: TRBJ2-1; D gene: TRBD2; V gene: TRBV14
CDR3 DNA: TGTGCCAGCAGTCCATCCCTGGGGGGTGAGACCCAGTACTTC; CDR3 protein: CASSPSLGGETQYF; clone size: .; J gene: TRBJ2-5; D gene: .; V gene: TRBV28
CDR3 DNA: TGTGCCAGCAGTACGGGACAGGCGGCCTCCTACGAGCAGTACTTC; CDR3 protein: CASSTGQAASYEQYF; clone size: .; J gene: TRBJ2-7; D gene: TRBD1; V gene: TRBV6-1
CDR3 DNA: TGTGCCAGCAGTCGACTATCATTCCTCTACGAGCAGTACTTC; CDR3 protein: CASSRLSFLYEQYF; clone size: .; J gene: TRBJ2-7; D gene: .; V gene: TRBV27
CDR3 DNA: TGTGCCAGCAGCTCGACAGGGACCGTTATTTCACCCCTCCACTTT; CDR3 protein: CASSSTGTVISPLHF; clone size: .; J gene: TRBJ1-6; D gene: TRBD1; V gene: TRBV7-9
CDR3 DNA: TGTGCCAGCAGTTACAGACAGCTCAATCAGCCCCAGCATTTT; CDR3 protein: CASSYRQLNQPQHF; clone size: .; J gene: TRBJ1-5; D gene: .; V gene: TRBV6-2/TRBV6-3
CDR3 DNA: TGTGCCAGCAGCTTAAGTTTAGCGGGAGCTCTCTCTGGGGCCAACGTCCTGACTTTC; CDR3 protein: CASSLSLAGALSGANVLTF; clone size: once; J gene: TRBJ2-6; D gene: TRBD2; V gene: TRBV7-9
CDR3 DNA: TGTGCCAGTAGAACCGGGACAGGGGAGGAAAAACTGTTTTTT; CDR3 protein: CASRTGTGEEKLFF; clone size: .; J gene: TRBJ1-4; D gene: TRBD1; V gene: TRBV19
CDR3 DNA: TGTGCCAGTAGTATAGGGCAGGGTGCTATGGGCAATCAGCCCCAGCATTTT; CDR3 protein: CASSIGQGAMGNQPQHF; clone size: .; J gene: TRBJ1-5; D gene: .; V gene: TRBV19
CDR3 DNA: TGCAGTGCTACGGGTACAGGGGGTAGAAACTATGGCTACACCTTC; CDR3 protein: CSATGTGGRNYGYTF; clone size: few; J gene: TRBJ1-2; D gene: TRBD1; V gene: TRBV20-1
CDR3 DNA: TGTGCCAGCAGCGAGGCAGGGGGGTATGGCTACACCTTC; CDR3 protein: CASSEAGGYGYTF; clone size: .; J gene: TRBJ1-2; D gene: TRBD1; V gene: TRBV11-2
CDR3 DNA: TGTGCCACCAGCAGAGAGCCTCCTGGCGGGTCCTACGAGCAGTACTTC; CDR3 protein: CATSREPPGGSYEQYF; clone size: .; J gene: TRBJ2-7; D gene: .; V gene: TRBV15